This section outlines one T cell receptor (beta chain) sequence together with its context. Antigen specificity is unknown. CDR1 SGHAT and CDR2 FQDESV come from the germline V gene (reference sequence). V was pared by 5 bases and J by 0 bases, with 10 bases of the junction left unmatched. The CDR3 covers 18 residues. This sample is part of a study of cytomegalovirus exposure and HLA in healthy donors. The study's findings and limits: Rarity held for most TCR sequences, but there were some public TCRs that occurred in many donors. TCR clusters originating in the first cohort tended to co-occur in the approximately 120 validation repertoires, according to a later analysis.

Sequencing was performed with immunoSEQ multiplex PCR; in TCRdb, only in-frame clones are kept and a portion is missing. This table has 120,000 or so clones, approximately 95% appearing once. The chain links TRBV11-1 to TRBJ2-4; 10 nucleotides align to TRBD1. The sample consisted of PBMCs. This TCR derives from a man between 18 and 35 years old in good health and CMV-seronegative. The chain's CDR3 is CASSKTGQGIIAKNIQYF. CDR3 sequence (DNA): TGTGCCAGCAGCAAGACGGGACAGGGGATTATAGCCAAAAACATTCAGTACTTC.